Following are 23 T cell receptor beta chains from one sample sequenced in a study of beta chain features in type 1 diabetes. Study observations and caveats: Type 1 diabetes patients showed a moderate but significant shortening of TCRB CDR3s in all four CD4+ subsets.

Their specific antigens are unknown. The whole isolated RNA underwent reverse transcription, so sequencing captured expressed TCRB transcripts. Assay used: immunoSEQ multiplex PCR; TCRdb lists only in-frame clones, some missing. The sample includes approximately 170,000 clones, 7% to 9% seen only once; the top ten take 0.5%. Sequencing was carried out using central memory CD4+ T cells from blood. The receptors here all came from a man between 18 and 35 years old with type 1 diabetes.

This clone was recorded a few times. The rearrangement joins TRBV18 to TRBJ1-5; 8 bases are a match to TRBD1. CDR1 and CDR2 from the germline V gene are KGHSH and LQKENI. The CDR3 has 15 residues. V lost 6 bases and J lost 0; bases outside the gene matches: 4. The CDR3 DNA follows: TGTGCCAGCTCCCAGGGGGCAGGTAGCAATCAGCCCCAGCATTTT. Its protein is CASSQGAGSNQPQHF.

This clone was seen a handful of times. The chain employs TRBV28 and TRBJ1-2; 10 nucleotides line up with TRBD1. The V gene's germline CDR1 is MDHEN and CDR2 SYDVKM. The trim removed 2 bases at V and 4 bases at J, leaving 4 bases unmatched. This CDR3 spans 15 amino acids. CDR3: CASSLGTGDVYGYTF. The CDR3 DNA sequence: TGTGCCAGCAGTTTAGGGACAGGGGACGTCTATGGCTACACCTTC.

The chain joins TRBV9 to TRBJ1-3, with D unclear. The germline V and J ends were trimmed by 6 bases and 2 bases, with 9 bases remaining between them. Germline CDR1 and CDR2: SGDLS and YYNGEE. CDR3 size: 13 residues. In nucleotides, the CDR3 is TGTGCCAGCACGGGAACACCTGGAAACACCATATATTTT. The encoded protein is CASTGTPGNTIYF.

This chain links TRBV28 with TRBJ2-7; 8 bases are a match to TRBD2. V lost 4 bases and J lost 2; bases outside the gene matches: 7. This CDR3 has 15 amino acids. From germline, CDR1 is MDHEN and CDR2 SYDVKM. The CDR3 loop reads CASSSSGWGTYEQYF. The DNA for the CDR3 is TGTGCCAGCAGTTCTAGCGGGTGGGGGACCTACGAGCAGTACTTC.

The gene calls are TRBV6-1 and TRBJ1-5; D is possibly TRBD1 (5 bases). Germline V lookup: CDR1 MNHNS, CDR2 SASEGT. Trimming left V 3 bases short and J 7 bases short, with 16 bases between. CDR3 length: 15 amino acids. CDR3 sequence (DNA): TGTGCCAGCAGTGAGTCGAGCAGGGATGGGCAGCCCCAGCATTTT. Its protein product is CASSESSRDGQPQHF.

This clone appeared a few times. The J gene is TRBJ2-5, the V gene TRBV7-8; D is possibly TRBD1 (5 bases). Germline assignment: CDR1 SGHVS and CDR2 FQNEAQ. The CDR3 contains 15 residues. Trimming shortened V by 3 bases and J by 5 bases, and 16 bases separated the two germline ends. CDR3 bases: TGTGCCAGCAGCTTGGCCCCAGGGAATCGGGAGACCCAGTACTTC. Its protein product is CASSLAPGNRETQYF.

The chain joins TRBV20-1 to TRBJ1-1; D remains ambiguous. This CDR3 spans 11 amino acids. Looked up from germline, CDR1 is DFQATT and CDR2 is SNEGSKA (reference sequence). Trimming pared 3 bases from V and 7 bases from J, leaving 9 bases between. CDR3 residues: CSARGSIEAFF. The CDR3 nucleotides are TGCAGTGCTAGGGGCTCAATTGAAGCTTTCTTT.

V is TRBV28 and J is TRBJ1-2, with no clear D. The V and J ends lost 4 bases and 3 bases respectively, with 6 bases between them. Germline V gene sequence: CDR1 MDHEN, CDR2 SYDVKM. This CDR3 contains 12 residues. The CDR3 here is CASSSPDYGYTF. CDR3 DNA sequence: TGTGCCAGCAGTTCCCCCGACTATGGCTACACCTTC.

This chain links TRBV7-2 with TRBJ2-5; D gene uncertain. With 9 bases removed from V and 2 bases from J, the gap between germline ends came to 10 bases. The CDR3 has 12 amino acids. CDR1 is SGHTA, CDR2 FQGNSA, per germline. This CDR3 is CASSQKQETQYF. The CDR3 coding sequence is TGTGCCAGTTCTCAGAAACAAGAGACCCAGTACTTC.

In its sample, this clone was seen a few times. The chain has TRBV10-3 and TRBJ2-3; possibly TRBD1 for D (5 bases). The CDR3 totals 12 residues. Germline-derived CDR1 and CDR2 are ENHRY and SYGVKD. V was pared by 6 bases and J by 5 bases, with 9 bases between. The CDR3 coding sequence is TGTGCCATCAGCGGCCAGGGAGATACGCAGTATTTT. Translating it yields CAISGQGDTQYF.

This clone occurred a few times. This same CDR3 is encoded by further DNA sequences in the sample. V is TRBV7-2 and J is TRBJ2-7, with TRBD1 matching 11 bases. The CDR3 extends over 14 amino acids. Germline-derived CDR1 and CDR2 are SGHTA and FQGNSA. J was trimmed by 2 bases and V by 5 bases; bases with no gene match: 2. The CDR3 reads CASSPGQGAYEQYF. DNA of the CDR3: TGTGCCAGCAGCCCGGGACAGGGGGCCTACGAGCAGTACTTC.

The chain is built from TRBV2 and TRBJ1-1; D remains unclear. The CDR3 runs 12 residues. V was clipped by 4 bases and J by 11 bases, with 14 bases between them. Germline CDR1 and CDR2: SNHLY and FYNNEI. CDR3 DNA sequence: TGTGCCAGCAGTGTGACGGGATTCCGGGCTTTCTTT. As protein: CASSVTGFRAFF.

The chain is built from TRBV28 and TRBJ2-5; D may be TRBD1 (5 bases). The CDR3 length is 14 residues. Trimming removed 4 bases at V and 9 bases at J, with 18 bases between. Germline V gene data show CDR1 as MDHEN and CDR2 as SYDVKM. The CDR3 coding sequence is TGTGCCAGCAGTTCGAGGCAGGGCCTGACGGCCCAGTACTTC. Its translation is CASSSRQGLTAQYF.

There are a few counts of this clone. V is TRBV30 and J is TRBJ2-5, with a possible D match to TRBD2 (6 bases). Germline CDR1 reads GTSNPN; CDR2 reads SVGIG (reference sequence). The length of the CDR3 is 14 residues. V shed 1 base and J shed 2 bases, with 11 bases lying between them. As DNA, the CDR3 is TGTGCCTGGAGTGCCCCGGGGGTACAAGAGACCCAGTACTTC. Amino acid sequence: CAWSAPGVQETQYF.

The rearrangement joins TRBV29-1 to TRBJ2-2; TRBD1 matches 8 bases. This CDR3 is 13 amino acids long. J lost 6 bases, V lost 5 bases, and 5 bases had no gene match. Germline V lookup: CDR1 SQVTM, CDR2 ANQGSEA. CDR3 nucleotide sequence: TGCAGCGTTAGGACAGGGACCGCCGGGGAGCTGTTTTTT. Translated, it gives CSVRTGTAGELFF.

This clone was counted between two and nine times. The chain is built from TRBV28 and TRBJ2-3; 8 nucleotides match TRBD2. The J segment lost 8 bases and the V segment lost 6 bases, leaving 10 bases of the junction unmatched. The CDR3 has 14 residues. Germline loops: CDR1 MDHEN, CDR2 SYDVKM. CDR3 sequence (DNA): TGTGCCAGCAGCTTGTTGAATAGCGGGGTTACGCAGTATTTT. Translating it yields CASSLLNSGVTQYF.

CDR3 nucleotide sequence: TGTGCCAGCTCACCACCAGGACTAGGGGCCGGGGAGCTGTTTTTT. This encodes CASSPPGLGAGELFF. The chain uses TRBV18 and TRBJ2-2; 7 nucleotides line up with TRBD2. V gave up 0 bases and J gave up 6 bases; unmatched junction bases: 4. The CDR3 contains 15 residues. CDR1 is KGHSH, CDR2 LQKENI, per germline.

This clone has just a few counts. The rearrangement uses TRBV9 and TRBJ2-5; tentative D call: TRBD1 (5 bases). The CDR3 covers 14 residues. Germline CDR1 SGDLS, CDR2 YYNGEE. V was shortened by 3 bases and J by 5 bases, with 14 bases between the two germline ends. This CDR3 reads CASSATSSGETQYF. CDR3 DNA: TGTGCCAGCAGCGCAACCTCGTCAGGGGAGACCCAGTACTTC.

The chain combines TRBV5-6 with TRBJ2-7; TRBD1 matches at 9 bases. Germline V gives CDR1 SGHDT, CDR2 YYEEEE. The V segment lost 7 bases and the J segment 6 bases; nucleotides outside the gene matches: 8. CDR3 length: 13 amino acids. The CDR3 region has the DNA TGTGCCAGCCATTGGACAGGGGAAAGCGAGCAGTACTTC. Its protein product is CASHWTGESEQYF.

This clone was detected only a few times. The chain joins TRBV6-5 to TRBJ2-5; TRBD1 aligns across 9 bases. The CDR3 totals 16 residues. Germline CDR1 and CDR2: MNHEY and SVGAGI. V lost 4 bases, J lost 5 bases, and 11 bases stayed unmatched. CDR3 sequence: CASSSIKTGGTETQYF. The DNA for the CDR3 is TGTGCCAGCAGTTCGATAAAAACAGGGGGCACGGAGACCCAGTACTTC.

The chain has TRBV4-3 and TRBJ2-1; TRBD2 agrees at 12 bases. The CDR3 loop spans 17 amino acids. Germline assignment: CDR1 LGHNA and CDR2 YSLEER. V lost 1 base and J lost 6; bases outside the gene matches: 7. DNA for the CDR3: TGCGCCAGCAGCCAAGCAGCTCGGACTAGCGGGATCAATGAGCAGTTCTTC. Translated: CASSQAARTSGINEQFF.

In its sample, this clone was seen a few times. The J gene is TRBJ1-6, the V gene TRBV5-1, with unresolved D. Germline loops: CDR1 SGHRS, CDR2 YFSETQ. V was shortened by 0 bases and J by 0 bases, with 10 bases between the two germline ends. This CDR3 is 17 amino acids long. The CDR3 here is CASSLVPRSSYNSPLHF. The DNA for the CDR3 is TGCGCCAGCAGCTTGGTTCCCAGAAGCTCCTATAATTCACCCCTCCACTTT.

This clone was counted a few times. The chain uses TRBV18 and TRBJ2-1; 8 bases match TRBD2. CDR1 and CDR2 (germline): KGHSH, LQKENI. V dropped 3 bases and J dropped 3; count of bases not matched to a gene: 7. The CDR3 loop spans 16 amino acids. The CDR3 region is CASSPPLSGNYNEQFF. The CDR3 nucleotides read TGTGCCAGCTCACCTCCCCTTAGCGGGAACTACAATGAGCAGTTCTTC.